A single T cell receptor beta chain is shown here with its context. Its antigen remains unidentified. TCR alpha and beta CDR3 regions were amplified from RNA using iRepertoire nested multiplex PCR. Using its own MiXCR run on the multiplex PCR reads, TCRdb lists one record per CDR3 protein. This sample yields approximately 400,000 distinct CDR3 sequences, of which 41% are seen a single time; more than 10% belongs to the top ten. This specimen comes from a study of glioma-infiltrating T cells. As for the study in general: Glioma patients had dexamethasone for six or fewer days before surgery. About one million peripheral T cells were targeted at about 4.5- to 11-fold coverage.

Study-level findings and limits: Patients with low tissue-blood divergence carried a signature set of shared blood CDR3 motifs. Non-neoplastic patients had below-expected tissue-blood divergence, while all gliomas exceeded expectation.

With 5 bases clipped from V and 0 bases from J, the junction kept 10 bases outside the gene matches. This CDR3 comprises 18 residues. CDR1 and CDR2 from the germline V gene are LGHNA and YNFKEQ. The sequenced sample consisted of glioma tissue, nonneoplastic brain tissue, or PBMCs (not recorded which). The source of this sequence is a human donor with low-grade glioma or glioblastoma, undergoing nonglioma brain surgery, or in good health (not recorded which). The chain recombines TRBV4-2 with TRBJ2-6, with 7 positions matching TRBD1. The CDR3, as DNA: TGTGCCAGCAGCGGCCGGGACAGAGTTTCCTCTGGGGCCAACGTCCTGACTTTC. The encoded protein is CASSGRDRVSSGANVLTF.